This T cell receptor beta chain was found in a study of PD-1 blockade in classical Hodgkin lymphoma. TCRdb keeps only in-frame clones here, not all; method: immunoSEQ multiplex PCR. Counted here are about 20,000 clones, roughly 84% occurring once; the ten biggest clones make up approximately 6.3%. No patient escaped relapse after autologous stem cell transplantation, and brentuximab vedotin exposure varied. The length of the CDR3 is 15 residues. V lost 2 bases and J lost 5, with 16 bases in between. Germline-derived CDR1 and CDR2 are SQVTM and ANQGSEA. The receptor was derived from a human donor with classical Hodgkin lymphoma. The chain joins TRBV29-1 to TRBJ2-1; D possibly corresponds to TRBD1 (6 bases). The input for sequencing was peripheral blood mononuclear cells (PBMCs), taken at baseline. CDR3 sequence reads: CSVEKGWGQDNEQFF. In DNA form, the CDR3 reads TGCAGCGTTGAAAAGGGCTGGGGGCAGGACAATGAGCAGTTCTTC.